A selection of T cell receptor beta chains follows, all from one sample in a study of PD-L1 blockade in urothelial cancer. Method: immunoSEQ multiplex PCR; TCRdb's copy keeps in-frame clones and lacks some. The data hold about 50,000 clones, with approximately 79% observed a single time. Source: PBMCs, taken around atezolizumab (anti-PD-L1) treatment. These receptors came from a man in his 70s with urothelial cancer. Both conserved end residues are part of each CDR3. Each record gives: D gene, clone size, V gene, CDR3 length, J gene, CDR3 DNA, CDR3 protein. D genes are given only for firm matches. Where a row states a size, it is once, few, many or the class of an expanded clone; other rows omit it.

d_gene: -; abundance: -; v_gene: TRBV18; len: 16; j_gene: TRBJ1-4; CDR3nt: TGTGCCAGCTCACAAAACCGGGACTCCCTTTTGGAAAAACTGTTTTTT; CDR3aa: CASSQNRDSLLEKLFF
d_gene: -; abundance: -; v_gene: TRBV11-3; len: 16; j_gene: TRBJ2-5; CDR3nt: TGTGCCAGCAGCTCCGGACAAAAAAAGGGTATGGAGACCCAGTACTTC; CDR3aa: CASSSGQKKGMETQYF
d_gene: TRBD2; abundance: -; v_gene: TRBV27; len: 16; j_gene: TRBJ2-1; CDR3nt: TGTGCCAGCAGTACCCCAGGGCGGGGGGGCTACAATGAGCAGTTCTTC; CDR3aa: CASSTPGRGGYNEQFF
d_gene: TRBD1; abundance: -; v_gene: TRBV9; len: 16; j_gene: TRBJ2-1; CDR3nt: TGTGCCAGCAGCCCCCCGGGACAGGGGAGTCTACTTGAGCAGTTCTTC; CDR3aa: CASSPPGQGSLLEQFF
d_gene: -; abundance: -; v_gene: TRBV5-1; len: 13; j_gene: TRBJ1-3; CDR3nt: TGCGCCAGCAGCTCGGGGTCTCGCAACACCATATATTTT; CDR3aa: CASSSGSRNTIYF
d_gene: TRBD1; abundance: -; v_gene: TRBV6-5; len: 16; j_gene: TRBJ1-6; CDR3nt: TGTGCCAGCAGTTACAGGGCGACAGGGGGCGGTTCACCCCTCCACTTT; CDR3aa: CASSYRATGGGSPLHF
d_gene: -; abundance: -; v_gene: TRBV4-3; len: 14; j_gene: TRBJ1-1; CDR3nt: TGCGCCAGCAGCCCCGACAGGCCGGGCACTGAAGCTTTCTTT; CDR3aa: CASSPDRPGTEAFF
d_gene: TRBD2; abundance: -; v_gene: TRBV19; len: 15; j_gene: TRBJ2-1; CDR3nt: TGTGCCAGTTCTCCGGGGGTAGCGGGGGGAAATGAGCAGTTCTTC; CDR3aa: CASSPGVAGGNEQFF
d_gene: TRBD2; abundance: -; v_gene: TRBV9; len: 18; j_gene: TRBJ2-3; CDR3nt: TGTGCCAGCAGCCCAAGCCCTACTAGCGGGAGTTTCGGCGATACGCAGTATTTT; CDR3aa: CASSPSPTSGSFGDTQYF
d_gene: -; abundance: many; v_gene: TRBV4-1; len: 14; j_gene: TRBJ1-5; CDR3nt: TGCGCCAGCAGCCAAGATGACCGGGGTCAGCCCCAGCATTTT; CDR3aa: CASSQDDRGQPQHF
d_gene: -; abundance: -; v_gene: TRBV5-4; len: 12; j_gene: TRBJ1-2; CDR3nt: TGTGCCTTTTGGAGCGGATACTATGGCTACACCTTC; CDR3aa: CAFWSGYYGYTF
d_gene: TRBD2; abundance: -; v_gene: TRBV30; len: 13; j_gene: TRBJ2-5; CDR3nt: TGTGCCTGGAGTGCCAGCGGGGGAGAGACCCAGTACTTC; CDR3aa: CAWSASGGETQYF
d_gene: -; abundance: -; v_gene: TRBV28; len: 16; j_gene: TRBJ2-7; CDR3nt: TGTGCCAGCAGCTCACCCCGGGAACGGCCGGCCTACGAGCAGTACTTC; CDR3aa: CASSSPRERPAYEQYF
d_gene: TRBD2; abundance: -; v_gene: TRBV27; len: 16; j_gene: TRBJ2-6; CDR3nt: TGTGCCAGCAGTTTATTTGCGGGGGGCGGGGCCAACGTCCTGACTTTC; CDR3aa: CASSLFAGGGANVLTF
d_gene: -; abundance: -; v_gene: TRBV15; len: 14; j_gene: TRBJ1-1; CDR3nt: TGTGCCACCAGCTCCGCGTTGGGGCCCACTGAAGCTTTCTTT; CDR3aa: CATSSALGPTEAFF
d_gene: TRBD1; abundance: -; v_gene: TRBV7-6; len: 15; j_gene: TRBJ1-5; CDR3nt: TGTGCCAGCAGCTTACAACAGGGGATTAGGCAGCCCCAGCATTTT; CDR3aa: CASSLQQGIRQPQHF
d_gene: -; abundance: -; v_gene: TRBV6-4; len: 13; j_gene: TRBJ1-3; CDR3nt: TGTGCCAGCAGTGATAGCAACAGAAACACCATATATTTT; CDR3aa: CASSDSNRNTIYF
d_gene: -; abundance: -; v_gene: TRBV7-9; len: 15; j_gene: TRBJ1-5; CDR3nt: TGTGCCAGCAGCTTAGTAGGGGGAGGCAATCAGCCCCAGCATTTT; CDR3aa: CASSLVGGGNQPQHF
d_gene: -; abundance: -; v_gene: TRBV27; len: 12; j_gene: TRBJ1-2; CDR3nt: TGTGCCAGCAGCACGACAGGCTATGGCTACACCTTC; CDR3aa: CASSTTGYGYTF
d_gene: TRBD1; abundance: -; v_gene: TRBV11-1; len: 15; j_gene: TRBJ1-1; CDR3nt: TGTGCCAGCAGCTTAACAGGGGCGATGAACACTGAAGCTTTCTTT; CDR3aa: CASSLTGAMNTEAFF
d_gene: TRBD1; abundance: -; v_gene: TRBV19; len: 16; j_gene: TRBJ1-5; CDR3nt: TGTGCCAGTAGTAGGGAGACAGGGGGTGGCAATCAGCCCCAGCATTTT; CDR3aa: CASSRETGGGNQPQHF
d_gene: TRBD1; abundance: -; v_gene: TRBV7-9; len: 14; j_gene: TRBJ1-2; CDR3nt: TGTGCCAGCAGCGCGAGTTTAACAGGGGATGGCTACACCTTC; CDR3aa: CASSASLTGDGYTF
d_gene: TRBD1; abundance: -; v_gene: TRBV15; len: 15; j_gene: TRBJ1-4; CDR3nt: TGTGCCACCAGCAGGAGACAGGGGGCTCGGGAAAAACTGTTTTTT; CDR3aa: CATSRRQGAREKLFF
d_gene: -; abundance: few; v_gene: TRBV29-1; len: 14; j_gene: TRBJ1-4; CDR3nt: TGCAGCGTTGTTTTACGGGGGGCCGACGAAAAACTGTTTTTT; CDR3aa: CSVVLRGADEKLFF
d_gene: -; abundance: -; v_gene: TRBV9; len: 15; j_gene: TRBJ2-2; CDR3nt: TGTGCCAGCAGCGCATCCCCCAGGTGGGCCGGGGAGCTGTTTTTT; CDR3aa: CASSASPRWAGELFF
d_gene: -; abundance: -; v_gene: TRBV30; len: 16; j_gene: TRBJ2-3; CDR3nt: TGTGCCTGGACCCCCGGTTCGCCCGTTGGCACAGATACGCAGTATTTT; CDR3aa: CAWTPGSPVGTDTQYF
d_gene: -; abundance: -; v_gene: TRBV6-1; len: 14; j_gene: TRBJ2-7; CDR3nt: TGTGCCAGCAGTGAAGCTAGCGGATACTACGAGCAGTACTTC; CDR3aa: CASSEASGYYEQYF
d_gene: -; abundance: -; v_gene: TRBV6-6; len: 12; j_gene: TRBJ1-2; CDR3nt: TGTGCCAGCAGCCGGGATGCGCGTGGCTACACCTTC; CDR3aa: CASSRDARGYTF
d_gene: -; abundance: -; v_gene: TRBV2; len: 14; j_gene: TRBJ1-5; CDR3nt: TGTGCCAGCGGAACCCAGGGGAGCAATCAGCCCCAGCATTTT; CDR3aa: CASGTQGSNQPQHF
d_gene: -; abundance: -; v_gene: TRBV11-2; len: 16; j_gene: TRBJ2-3; CDR3nt: -; CDR3aa: CASSFRFGVVTDTQYF
d_gene: TRBD1; abundance: -; v_gene: TRBV5-6; len: 16; j_gene: TRBJ1-1; CDR3nt: TGTGCCAGCAGCTTGAGGACAGGGGGGACTCGAACTGAAGCTTTCTTT; CDR3aa: CASSLRTGGTRTEAFF
d_gene: TRBD1; abundance: -; v_gene: TRBV2; len: 13; j_gene: TRBJ1-1; CDR3nt: TGTGCCAGCTCCAGACAGGGGAACACTGAAGCTTTCTTT; CDR3aa: CASSRQGNTEAFF
d_gene: -; abundance: -; v_gene: TRBV9; len: 17; j_gene: TRBJ1-3; CDR3nt: TGTGCCAGCAGCCCCCTGCAGGGAAGGGGGACTGGAAACACCATATATTTT; CDR3aa: CASSPLQGRGTGNTIYF
d_gene: TRBD1; abundance: -; v_gene: TRBV6-1; len: 15; j_gene: TRBJ1-6; CDR3nt: TGTGCCAGCAGTCCCGGACAGGTTACTAATTCACCCCTCCACTTT; CDR3aa: CASSPGQVTNSPLHF
d_gene: -; abundance: few; v_gene: TRBV6-5; len: 12; j_gene: TRBJ1-2; CDR3nt: TGTGCCAGCAGCTCGGGCCAGGGAGGCTACACCTTC; CDR3aa: CASSSGQGGYTF
d_gene: TRBD2; abundance: -; v_gene: TRBV7-2; len: 16; j_gene: TRBJ2-2; CDR3nt: TGTGCCAGCAGCGGCAAGCGGGACCGGAACACCGGGGAGCTGTTTTTT; CDR3aa: CASSGKRDRNTGELFF
d_gene: TRBD1; abundance: -; v_gene: TRBV19; len: 15; j_gene: TRBJ1-2; CDR3nt: TGTGCCAGTAGAAACCTCGCAGCGGGACAGGAGGGATACACCTTC; CDR3aa: CASRNLAAGQEGYTF
d_gene: -; abundance: -; v_gene: TRBV30; len: 13; j_gene: TRBJ2-7; CDR3nt: TGTGCCTGGTCAGGGGGGTCCGCGGGCGAGCAGTACTTC; CDR3aa: CAWSGGSAGEQYF
d_gene: -; abundance: few; v_gene: TRBV5-4; len: 17; j_gene: TRBJ2-2; CDR3nt: TGTGCCAGCAGCAGAAACAGGCCCTCGACGGATGTCAGGGAGCTGTTTTTT; CDR3aa: CASSRNRPSTDVRELFF
d_gene: -; abundance: -; v_gene: TRBV11-2; len: 13; j_gene: TRBJ2-3; CDR3nt: TGTGCCAGCAGCCAGAGCGGCCCAGATACGCAGTATTTT; CDR3aa: CASSQSGPDTQYF